The clone carrying this T cell receptor (beta chain) was seen a few times. CDR3 size: 16 residues. Trimming took off 2 bases at V and 4 bases at J, with 17 bases between the two ends. Germline values: CDR1 MNHNS, CDR2 SASEGT. This entry comes from a study of ipilimumab plus nivolumab after autologous stem cell transplantation. Assay: immunoSEQ multiplex PCR; the TCRdb copy retains only in-frame clones and omits some. The sample lists approximately 17,000 clones, roughly 71% occurring once. The rearrangement uses TRBV6-1 and TRBJ1-2, with D perhaps TRBD1 (6 bases). The clonotype originates from a male donor with diffuse large B-cell lymphoma. Sequenced material: PBMCs, taken in a trial of ipilimumab plus nivolumab as post-transplant consolidation. The CDR3 region is CASSESDRPSIYGYTF. The CDR3 bases are TGTGCCAGCAGTGAAAGTGACAGGCCATCAATCTATGGCTACACCTTC.